This record concerns one T cell receptor (beta chain) sequence. Using its own MiXCR run on the 5' RACE reads, TCRdb lists one record per CDR3 protein. The profile covers 350,000 to 400,000 distinct CDR3 sequences, with 20% to 25% appearing a single time and about 12% taken by the ten largest. The sample is drawn from a study of CD8 T cells in ankylosing spondylitis. This CDR3 is 16 amino acids long. Deletions cut 7 bases from V and 2 bases from J, with 19 bases between. The germline gives CDR1 ENHRY, CDR2 SYGVKD. The source is a male donor with ankylosing spondylitis or in good health (not recorded which). The chain has TRBV10-3 and TRBJ2-3, with D possibly called TRBD1 or TRBD2 (6 bases each). Sequencing was performed on blood, either unsorted or a sorted T cell fraction (not recorded which). The CDR3 sequence: CAITPEGGGHTDTQYF. CDR3 DNA sequence: TGTGCCATCACCCCGGAGGGGGGCGGGCACACAGATACGCAGTATTTT.